The sequence of this TCR beta chain was determined in a study of memory CD4+ T cells and cytomegalovirus serostatus. The sort gate was single viable CD3+CD4+CD8-CD45RO+ cells for memory CD4+ T cells. Clones were sequenced by immunoSEQ multiplex PCR, and TCRdb holds only the in-frame ones, with some missing. This sample carries 65,000 to 95,000 clones, about 85% of them seen once, and the ten largest clones take around 0.73%. V was shortened by 0 bases and J by 5 bases, with 5 bases between the two germline ends. Germline lookup yields CDR1 KGHSH and CDR2 LQKENI. CDR3 size: 12 residues. Sequencing input: memory CD4+ T cells from blood. V usage is TRBV18 and J usage is TRBJ2-7; no definite D call. The source is an adult in good health and CMV-seronegative. The CDR3 is CASSPPTDEQYF. CDR3 in DNA: TGTGCCAGCTCACCACCAACTGACGAGCAGTACTTC.